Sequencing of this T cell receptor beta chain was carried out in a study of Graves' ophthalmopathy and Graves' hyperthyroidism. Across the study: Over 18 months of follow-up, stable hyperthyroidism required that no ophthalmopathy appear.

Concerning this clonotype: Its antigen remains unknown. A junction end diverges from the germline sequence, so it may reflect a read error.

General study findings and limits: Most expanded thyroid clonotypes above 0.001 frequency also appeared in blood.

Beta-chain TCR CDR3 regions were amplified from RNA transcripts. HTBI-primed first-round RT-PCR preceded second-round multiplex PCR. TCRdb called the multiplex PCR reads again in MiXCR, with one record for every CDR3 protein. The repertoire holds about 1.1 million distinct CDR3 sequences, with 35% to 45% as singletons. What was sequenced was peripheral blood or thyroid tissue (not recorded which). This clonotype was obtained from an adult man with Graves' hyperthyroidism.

The CDR3 sequence: CASSPGTGGNQPRHF. The CDR3, as DNA: TGTGCCAGCAGCCCGGGGACAGGCGGCAATCAGCCCCGGCATTTT. V usage is TRBV9 and J usage is TRBJ1-5, with 8 bases fitting TRBD1. Germline V lookup: CDR1 SGDLS, CDR2 YYNGEE. The CDR3 consists of 15 residues.